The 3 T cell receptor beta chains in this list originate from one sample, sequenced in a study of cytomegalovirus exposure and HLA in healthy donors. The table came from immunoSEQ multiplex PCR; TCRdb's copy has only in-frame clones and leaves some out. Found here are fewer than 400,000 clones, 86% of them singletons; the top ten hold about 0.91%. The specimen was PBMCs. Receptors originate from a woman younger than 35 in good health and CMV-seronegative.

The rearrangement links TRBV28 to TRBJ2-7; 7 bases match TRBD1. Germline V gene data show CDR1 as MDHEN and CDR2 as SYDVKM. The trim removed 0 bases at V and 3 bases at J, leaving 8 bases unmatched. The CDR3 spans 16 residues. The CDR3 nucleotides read TGTGCCAGCAGTTTATGGTACAGGGGCCGCCACTACGAGCAGTACTTC. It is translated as CASSLWYRGRHYEQYF.

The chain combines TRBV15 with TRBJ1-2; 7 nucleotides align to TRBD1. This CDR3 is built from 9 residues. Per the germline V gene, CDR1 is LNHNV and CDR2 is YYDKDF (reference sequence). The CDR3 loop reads CAHRGDYTF. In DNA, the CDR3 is TGTGCTCACAGGGGTGACTACACCTTC.

The CDR3 region has the DNA TGTGCCATCAGTGACCCGGGACAACCCAATCAGCCCCAGCATTTT. Its protein product is CAISDPGQPNQPQHF. The chain links TRBV10-3 to TRBJ1-5; TRBD1 is a possible D gene (6 bases). This CDR3 contains 15 residues. The germline CDR1 and CDR2 sequences are ENHRY and SYGVKD. V lost 3 bases and J lost 3, with 12 bases in between.